The rows below give T cell receptor beta chains drawn from one sample of a study of early T cells in non-severe SARS-CoV-2 infection. One entry per CDR3 protein, called by TCRdb with MiXCR from the 5' RACE reads. This table has some 40,000 distinct CDR3 sequences, just under 4% appearing once. Input material: whole blood. Receptors originate from an adult who was a healthcare worker with PCR-confirmed SARS-CoV-2 infection or an uninfected control (not recorded which). The CDR3 runs from the conserved cysteine through the conserved F or W. D genes are given only for firm matches. Only some rows state a clone size, as once, few, many or a class for expanded clones.

v_call	d_call	j_call	clone_size	cdr3_nt	cdr3_aa
TRBV10-3	NA	TRBJ2-1	many	TGTGCCATCAGCCGACAGGAACAGTACAATGAGCAGTTCTTC	CAISRQEQYNEQFF
TRBV12-3/TRBV12-4	TRBD2	TRBJ2-1	many	TGTGCCAGCAGTTTGACTAGCGGGAGGGTTGAGCAGTTCTTC	CASSLTSGRVEQFF
TRBV7-9	NA	TRBJ2-5	many	TGTGCCAGCAGCTTAGTTCCGCACCAAGAGACCCAGTACTTC	CASSLVPHQETQYF
TRBV27	NA	TRBJ2-3	many	TGTGCCAGCAGTTGGGAGTACTCGGTGGGCACAGATACGCAGTATTTT	CASSWEYSVGTDTQYF
TRBV7-3	TRBD1	TRBJ2-1	NA	TGTGCCAGCGGGCAAGGGGGCCTACTCAATGAGCAGTTCTTC	CASGQGGLLNEQFF
TRBV5-4	NA	TRBJ2-6	many	TGTGCCAGCAGCTTAAAGACCTCTGGGGCCAACGTCCTGACTTTC	CASSLKTSGANVLTF
TRBV7-6	TRBD2	TRBJ2-7	many	TGTGCCAGCAGCTTAGGCCAAATAGGAACCGGCGGGAGCTACGAGCAGTACTTC	CASSLGQIGTGGSYEQYF
TRBV9	TRBD2	TRBJ2-5	few	TGTGCCAGCAGCGTAGCGGCTAGCGGAGTACAAGAGACCCAGTACTTC	CASSVAASGVQETQYF
TRBV24-1	TRBD2	TRBJ2-1	many	TGTGCCACCAGTGATTTGGGCCTAGCGGGAGGGCCCAGGCAGTTCTTC	CATSDLGLAGGPRQFF
TRBV6-5	NA	TRBJ2-1	many	TGTGCCAGCAGTTACAGGGGGAATGAGCAGTTCTTC	CASSYRGNEQFF
TRBV6-6	TRBD2	TRBJ2-2	NA	TGTGCCAGCAGTTACGTTCAGGGAGGGTCCGGGGAGCTGTTTTTT	CASSYVQGGSGELFF
TRBV7-8	NA	TRBJ1-6	many	TGTGCCAGCAGCTTAGGGCAGCGAAATTCACCCCTCCACTTT	CASSLGQRNSPLHF
TRBV12-3/TRBV12-4	TRBD1	TRBJ2-1	NA	TGTGCCAGCAGTCTAGGGGACAGGATCTACAATGAGCAGTTCTTC	CASSLGDRIYNEQFF
TRBV4-3	NA	TRBJ1-1	many	TGCGCCAGCAGCCAAGATGTCCAAGTGCGAATGAACACTGAAGCTTTCTTT	CASSQDVQVRMNTEAFF
TRBV11-2	NA	TRBJ2-1	many	TGTGCCAGCAGCTTAGGTCGCGGGGGCGATGAGCAGTTCTTC	CASSLGRGGDEQFF
TRBV7-2	NA	TRBJ2-3	few	TGTGCCAGCAGCTTAGAGGTTAGGCCGGCGGATACGCAGTATTTT	CASSLEVRPADTQYF
TRBV20-1	NA	TRBJ2-7	many	TGCAGTGCTAGATCCCAGACCGGCGGCTCCTACGAGCAGTACTTC	CSARSQTGGSYEQYF
TRBV5-1	NA	TRBJ2-7	few	TGCGCCAGCAGCATTTCCCCCGCATACGAGCAGTACTTC	CASSISPAYEQYF
TRBV7-9	TRBD2	TRBJ2-5	many	TGTGCCAGCAGCTCCCGGGTAGCGGGAGGGAAGGAGACCCAGTACTTC	CASSSRVAGGKETQYF
TRBV19	NA	TRBJ1-6	NA	TGTGCCAGTAGGTCGGGGACTTTCAATTCACCCCTCCACTTT	CASRSGTFNSPLHF
TRBV19	TRBD1	TRBJ2-1	many	TGTGCCACTGGGACAGGGATGATCTCCTACAATGAGCAGTTCTTC	CATGTGMISYNEQFF
TRBV7-3	TRBD1	TRBJ1-6	many	TGTGCCAGCAGCCGAAATCCGGGACAGGGTACTCTCCACTTT	CASSRNPGQGTLHF
TRBV20-1	TRBD2	TRBJ2-1	many	TGCAGTGCTGTCGCAGGCGGGAGACCTTACAATGAGCAGTTCTTC	CSAVAGGRPYNEQFF
TRBV12-3/TRBV12-4	NA	TRBJ1-1	many	TGTGCCAGCAGGCCGGGGTCCACTGAAGCTTTCTTT	CASRPGSTEAFF
TRBV6-1	TRBD2	TRBJ2-3	NA	TGTGCCAGCAGAGCACTAGCGGGAGTGTTTGCAGATACGCAGTATTTT	CASRALAGVFADTQYF
TRBV20-1	NA	TRBJ1-5	many	TGCAGTGCTAGCGGCCGCCCCAATCAGCCCCAGCATTTT	CSASGRPNQPQHF
TRBV29-1	TRBD2	TRBJ2-5	NA	TGCAGCGTCGGGAGGGCATTCCAAGAGACCCAGTACTTC	CSVGRAFQETQYF
TRBV4-3	TRBD2	TRBJ2-1	many	TGCGCCAGCAGCCAAGAAGGTCTAGCGGGAGTTTCCTACAATGAGCAGTTCTTC	CASSQEGLAGVSYNEQFF
TRBV7-9	NA	TRBJ1-1	many	TGTGCCAGCAGCCCCTCAGGGGATCCTGTGAACACTGAAGCTTTCTTT	CASSPSGDPVNTEAFF
TRBV12-3/TRBV12-4	NA	TRBJ1-1	many	TGTGCCAGCAGCCGCACCCTATTGGGCACTGAAGCTTTCTTT	CASSRTLLGTEAFF
TRBV4-1	TRBD2	TRBJ2-3	few	TGCGCCAGCAGCCATGACAAGGGACTAGCGGGAAGCACAGATACGCAGTATTTT	CASSHDKGLAGSTDTQYF
TRBV27	NA	TRBJ1-6	many	TGTGCCAGCAGTTTCCAGGGGCCTAATTCACCCCTCCACTTT	CASSFQGPNSPLHF
TRBV29-1	NA	TRBJ2-1	many	TGCAGCGTTGAGTTGGGTGTTGGTGCTAGCGACCCGAATGAGCAGTTCTTC	CSVELGVGASDPNEQFF
TRBV28	TRBD2	TRBJ2-7	many	TGTGCCAGCAGGATCGGGACTAGCCCGGCCGAAGAGCAGTACTTC	CASRIGTSPAEEQYF
TRBV7-3	TRBD2	TRBJ2-1	few	TGTGCCAGCAGCTTAAAAGCTAGCGGGAGGGTGGTTGAGCAGTTCTTC	CASSLKASGRVVEQFF
TRBV2	NA	TRBJ2-1	few	TGTGCCAGCAGTGTTGAGTTGGGCAATGAGCAGTTCTTC	CASSVELGNEQFF
TRBV4-1	TRBD2	TRBJ2-1	many	TGCGCCAGCAGCCAAACTAGCGGGAGTGGAAATGAGCAGTTCTTC	CASSQTSGSGNEQFF
TRBV4-3	NA	TRBJ2-2	NA	TGCGCCAGCAGCCAAGTCGACGGGGTCGCCGGGGAGCTGTTTTTT	CASSQVDGVAGELFF
TRBV27	NA	TRBJ2-1	few	TGTGCCAGCAGTAAGGGGATACTTGTTTACAATGAGCAGTTCTTC	CASSKGILVYNEQFF
TRBV12-3/TRBV12-4	NA	TRBJ1-5	many	TGTGCCAGCAGCGGAATGGGTAGGCCCCAGCATTTT	CASSGMGRPQHF
TRBV11-2	NA	TRBJ2-1	large	TGTGCCAGCAGCTTAGACCGGAATGAGCAGTTCTTC	CASSLDRNEQFF
TRBV21-1	NA	TRBJ2-2	many	TGTGCCAGCAGGGACACCGGGGAGCTGTTTTTT	CASRDTGELFF
TRBV7-9	NA	TRBJ2-1	NA	TGTGCCACCGCAAGGGGGGCGGGAAGAGACAATGAGCAGTTCTTC	CATARGAGRDNEQFF
TRBV7-2	NA	TRBJ1-1	many	TGTGCCAGCAGCTTAGATTCGGGGGCAAGTATGAACACTGAAGCTTTCTTT	CASSLDSGASMNTEAFF